The text below deals with one TCR beta chain. These data originate in a study of blood T cell repertoires in COVID-19. Study overall: Sources were T cells, B-cell-depleted T cells, or PBMCs; the material itself was cDNA or gDNA.

How the authors handled the data: By means of reference gene primer amplification, nucleated cell counts were estimated. The method was immunoSEQ multiplex PCR; TCRdb's version includes in-frame clones alone and lacks a portion of them. Clonal size and the V and J genes are those of that table, whereas D and trimming came from the DNA. The table lists 200,000 or so clones, about 80% of them singletons. The sequence came from a human donor with acute or convalescent COVID-19. The donor label of this sample is uncertain. Sequencing was carried out using peripheral blood.

CDR3 sequence: CASSLAVRTTDTQYF. The CDR3 DNA is TGCGCCAGCAGCTTGGCCGTGAGAACCACAGATACGCAGTATTTT. The rearrangement uses TRBV5-1 and TRBJ2-3, with unresolved D. This CDR3 region has 15 residues. Per germline, CDR1 SGHRS and CDR2 YFSETQ. Trimming removed 0 bases at V and 2 bases at J, with 10 bases between.